This passage covers 2 T cell receptor beta chains from one sample sequenced in a study of T cells and copy number aberrations in small-cell lung cancer. Measured with immunoSEQ multiplex PCR; TCRdb has only the in-frame clones, and not every one. The sample contains around 9,200 clones, approximately 79% of which appear only once. The sequencing input was normal tissue next to the tumor. The source of these receptors is a man between 60 and 75 years old with small cell lung cancer.

This chain links TRBV7-8 with TRBJ2-3; D is uncertain. The germline V and J ends were trimmed by 2 bases and 3 bases, with 9 bases remaining between them. The germline gives CDR1 SGHVS, CDR2 FQNEAQ. This CDR3 is 14 amino acids long. The CDR3 DNA reads TGTGCCAGCAGCTTAACACCACGAACAGATACGCAGTATTTT. Translated, it gives CASSLTPRTDTQYF.

This chain links TRBV7-9 with TRBJ2-3; D is unresolved. The CDR3 covers 15 residues. Germline CDR1 is SEHNR and CDR2 is FQNEAQ (reference sequence). Deletions cut 5 bases from V and 0 bases from J, with 12 bases between. The CDR3 bases are TGTGCCAGCAGCCCCGGAAGGGATAGCACAGATACGCAGTATTTT. Translating gives CASSPGRDSTDTQYF.